Below are 17 T cell receptor beta chains sequenced from a single sample in a study of CXCR3-negative and CXCR3-positive naive CD8 T cells. UMI-labeled TRB cDNA libraries were prepared by 5' RACE. From the 5' RACE reads, TCRdb lists one entry per CDR3 protein and no DNA. Here the sample table reports 100,000 to 150,000 distinct CDR3 sequences. Sequenced input: naive CXCR3- CD8+ T cells from blood. Subset defined: CD45RO-CCR7+CD27+CD95- naive CD8+ T cells lacking CXCR3 (TNR3-). These TCRs come from a human donor in good health. Some clones in this sample may be carry-over from other donors' samples.

The chain employs TRBV5-5 and TRBJ2-3; TCRdb's D call of TRBD1 is untestable without DNA. Per germline, CDR1 SGHKS and CDR2 YYEKEE (reference sequence). The CDR3 sequence is 14 residues long. CDR3 sequence reads: CASSWGPQGVPVYF.

This sequence joins TRBV5-1 and TRBJ2-1; TCRdb reports TRBD2, a call that lacks DNA to check it against. CDR1 and CDR2 from the germline V gene are SGHRS and YFSETQ. This CDR3 comprises 14 residues. The CDR3 protein is CASSITDSDNGQFF.

The chain uses TRBV21-1 and TRBJ1-5; TCRdb designates TRBD1, a call that cannot be tested without DNA. TRBV21-1 is a listed pseudogene. The CDR3 totals 17 residues. The CDR3 protein is CASSGQGASLRNQPQHF.

The V call is TRBV5-5, the J call TRBJ1-1. This CDR3 region has 15 residues. Germline lookup yields CDR1 SGHKS and CDR2 YYEKEE (reference sequence). The CDR3 sequence is CASTLRQVENTEAFF.

The CDR3 region is CASSQDLGTGYGYTF. The chain joins TRBV7-9 to TRBJ1-2; TCRdb names TRBD1, which stays unverified in the absence of DNA. Germline values: CDR1 SEHNR, CDR2 FQNEAQ (reference sequence). The CDR3 totals 15 residues.

The chain links TRBV5-1 to TRBJ2-7; lacking DNA, the TRBD1 call made by TCRdb goes unchecked. The germline gives CDR1 SGHRS, CDR2 YFSETQ. There are 14 residues in the CDR3. The CDR3 spells CASSLTGREYEQYF. Using reference TRBV5-1 and TRBJ2-7 for the parts outside the CDR3, the full variable domain is KAGVTQTPRYLIKTRGQQVTLSCSPISGHRSVSWYQQTPGQGLQFLFEYFSETQRNKGNFPGRFSGRQFSNSRSEMNVSTLELGDSALYLCASSLTGREYEQYFGPGTRLTVT.

This sequence joins TRBV13 and TRBJ1-2. Looked up from germline, CDR1 is PRHDT and CDR2 is FYEKMQ (reference sequence). The CDR3 is 14 amino acids. The CDR3 sequence is CASSLGAGRYGYTF. Full variable domain (rest looked up from reference TRBV13 and TRBJ1-2): AAGVIQSPRHLIKEKRETATLKCYPIPRHDTVYWYQQGPGQDPQFLISFYEKMQSDKGSIPDRFSAQQFSDYHSELNMSSLELGDSALYFCASSLGAGRYGYTFGSGTRLTVV.

The chain is built from TRBV29-1 and TRBJ2-3; TCRdb's D call of TRBD1 is untestable without DNA. This CDR3 is 12 amino acids long. CDR1 and CDR2 from the germline V gene are SQVTM and ANQGSEA. CDR3 protein: CSVYRGGDTQYF.

V and J are TRBV19 and TRBJ2-7; TCRdb indicates TRBD1, and absent DNA this call remains unverified. CDR1 and CDR2 from the germline V gene are LNHDA and SQIVND (reference sequence). The CDR3 runs to 15 residues. CDR3 amino acids: CASSIQDTGVYEQYF.

This sequence joins TRBV7-9 and TRBJ2-7; there is no DNA to check the TCRdb D call of TRBD1. This CDR3 contains 14 residues. Germline V lookup: CDR1 SEHNR, CDR2 FQNEAQ (reference sequence). CDR3 loop: CASSLGQGKDEQYF.

The V gene is TRBV7-9, the J gene TRBJ2-7. CDR3 length equals 15 residues. CDR1 and CDR2 (germline): SEHNR, FQNEAQ (reference sequence). The CDR3 sequence: CASSFLGSTSYEQYF.

The CDR3 protein is CASSIRTSGVLETQYF. This chain uses TRBV7-8 with TRBJ2-5; TCRdb indicates TRBD2, and absent DNA this call remains unverified. This CDR3 has 16 amino acids. CDR1 is SGHVS and CDR2 is FQNEAQ in the germline V gene. Looking up the rest from reference TRBV7-8 and TRBJ2-5 gives the full variable domain: GAGVSQSPRYKVAKRGQDVALRCDPISGHVSLFWYQQALGQGPEFLTYFQNEAQLDKSGLPSDRFFAERPEGSVSTLKIQRTQQEDSAVYLCASSIRTSGVLETQYFGPGTRLLVL.

The V call is TRBV5-1, the J call TRBJ2-7; the TRBD1 assignment by TCRdb is unverifiable without DNA. Germline V gene sequence: CDR1 SGHRS, CDR2 YFSETQ. There are 14 residues in the CDR3. The chain's CDR3 is CASSLGQGSYEQYF.

The rearrangement uses TRBV28 and TRBJ2-3; checking the TCRdb D call of TRBD2 is not possible without DNA. The CDR3 contains 19 residues. Germline V gene lookup returns CDR1 MDHEN and CDR2 SYDVKM. CDR3 residues: CASSFGLAGGAAATDTQYF.

The V and J genes are TRBV29-1 and TRBJ2-2; TCRdb proposes TRBD1, but this gene call is untestable without DNA. In germline, CDR1 is SQVTM, CDR2 ANQGSEA. The CDR3 has 13 residues. Here the CDR3 reads CSVDRGQAGELFF.

The V gene is TRBV11-2, the J gene TRBJ1-1; lacking DNA, the TRBD1 call made by TCRdb goes unchecked. In germline, CDR1 is SGHAT, CDR2 FQNNGV. CDR3 length: 14 amino acids. This CDR3 reads CASSSPGVGTEAFF.

V usage is TRBV6-1 and J usage is TRBJ2-2; lacking DNA, the TRBD1 call made by TCRdb goes unchecked. This CDR3 comprises 14 residues. CDR1 is MNHNS and CDR2 is SASEGT in the germline V gene. This CDR3 is CASSGHREAGELFF.